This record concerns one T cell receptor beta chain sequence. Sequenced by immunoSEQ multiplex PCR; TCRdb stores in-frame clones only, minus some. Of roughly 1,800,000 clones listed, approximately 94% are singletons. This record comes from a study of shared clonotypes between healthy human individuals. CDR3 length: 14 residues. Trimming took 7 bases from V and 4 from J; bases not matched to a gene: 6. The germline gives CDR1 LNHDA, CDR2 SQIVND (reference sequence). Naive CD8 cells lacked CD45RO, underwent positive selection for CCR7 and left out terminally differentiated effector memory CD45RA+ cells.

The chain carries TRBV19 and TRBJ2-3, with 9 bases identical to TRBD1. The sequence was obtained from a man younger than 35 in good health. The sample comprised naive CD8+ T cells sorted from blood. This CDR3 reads CASTPGTGPDTQYF. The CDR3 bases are TGTGCCAGTACTCCCGGGACAGGGCCAGATACGCAGTATTTT.